A single sample is the source of the 5 T cell receptor beta chains below, sequenced in a study of blood T cell repertoires in COVID-19. Generated by immunoSEQ multiplex PCR, the TCRdb table keeps only in-frame clones and is missing some. The data contain tens of thousands of clones, 80% to 90% of them seen just once; the ten biggest clones take up approximately 15%. The sample taken for sequencing was peripheral blood. The receptors shown here come from a man aged 80 or over with acute or convalescent COVID-19.

V gene TRBV5-5 combines with J gene TRBJ1-6, with D perhaps matching TRBD1 (6 bases). The germline V gene encodes CDR1 SGHKS and CDR2 YYEKEE (reference sequence). V was clipped by 0 bases and J by 4 bases, with 8 bases between them. The CDR3 contains 15 residues. CDR3 loop: CASSLGQDYNSPLHF. In DNA form, the CDR3 reads TGTGCCAGCAGCTTGGGACAGGATTATAATTCACCCCTCCACTTT.

The chain recombines TRBV2 with TRBJ2-4, with a weak D call TRBD1 (5 bases). The germline V and J ends were trimmed by 5 bases and 9 bases, with 11 bases remaining between them. This CDR3 is built from 12 residues. Germline V gives CDR1 SNHLY, CDR2 FYNNEI. The CDR3 nucleotides read TGTGCCAGCAGTAACCAGGGTGGCATTCAGTACTTC. Its translation is CASSNQGGIQYF.

This clone was seen just once. The chain uses TRBV2 and TRBJ1-5, with 9 bases identical to TRBD1. The V gene's germline CDR1 is SNHLY and CDR2 FYNNEI. Trimming cost V 5 bases and J 4 bases; bases outside gene matches: 3. This CDR3 region has 14 residues. The CDR3 DNA reads TGTGCCAGCAGTCGCGGGACAGGGAATCAGCCCCAGCATTTT. Its protein is CASSRGTGNQPQHF.

CDR3 sequence: CASSPLLAGHNEQFF. In DNA, the CDR3 is TGTGCCAGCTCGCCTCTCCTAGCGGGTCACAATGAGCAGTTCTTC. The gene calls are TRBV18 and TRBJ2-1; 8 nucleotides agree with TRBD2. Germline CDR1 and CDR2: KGHSH and LQKENI. The trim removed 6 bases at V and 5 bases at J, leaving 9 bases unmatched. There are 15 residues in the CDR3.

CDR3 in amino acids: CASRRTSGGSDTQYF. CDR3 DNA sequence: TGTGCCAGCAGGCGGACTAGCGGGGGATCAGATACGCAGTATTTT. V is TRBV2 and J is TRBJ2-3; 13 bases fit TRBD2. There are 15 residues in the CDR3. V lost 6 bases, J lost 4 bases, and 4 bases stayed unmatched. Germline V gives CDR1 SNHLY, CDR2 FYNNEI. The full variable domain, in which reference TRBV2 and TRBJ2-3 provide the parts outside the CDR3, is EPEVTQTPSHQVTQMGQEVILRCVPISNHLYFYWYRQILGQKVEFLVSFYNNEISEKSEIFDDQFSVERPDGSNFTLKIRSTKLEDSAMYFCASRRTSGGSDTQYFGPGTRLTVL.